One sample yielded the 8 T cell receptor beta chains listed below, sequenced in a study of blood T cell repertoires in COVID-19. Repertoires were generated with immunoSEQ multiplex PCR, while TCRdb's copy carries only in-frame clones and drops some. The sample carries about 230,000 clones, roughly 84% recorded once. The source material was peripheral blood. These receptors all come from a man between 35 and 55 years old who had recovered from COVID-19.

This sequence joins TRBV30 and TRBJ2-2; TRBD2 is a possible D gene (7 bases). Germline V lookup: CDR1 GTSNPN, CDR2 SVGIG (reference sequence). The CDR3 extends over 16 amino acids. V lost 5 bases, J lost 4 bases, and 20 bases lay in between. The CDR3 DNA is TGTGCCTGGGAGGTAGGGGGAGGGCCATTCACCGGGGAGCTGTTTTTT. Amino acid sequence: CAWEVGGGPFTGELFF. Using reference TRBV30 and TRBJ2-2 for the parts outside the CDR3, the full variable domain is SQTIHQWPATLVQPVGSPLSLECTVEGTSNPNLYWYRQAAGRGLQLLFYSVGIGQISSEVPQNLSASRPQDRQFILSSKKLLLSDSGFYLCAWEVGGGPFTGELFFGEGSRLTVL.

The chain links TRBV7-2 to TRBJ1-1, with 7 bases aligning to TRBD1. The CDR3 totals 15 residues. J was trimmed by 5 bases and V by 5 bases; bases with no gene match: 11. Germline V gene sequence: CDR1 SGHTA, CDR2 FQGNSA. CDR3 in amino acids: CASSPKTGLGTEAFF. CDR3 DNA sequence: TGTGCCAGCAGCCCGAAGACAGGGCTGGGGACTGAAGCTTTCTTT.

This rearrangement joins TRBV6-2 or TRBV6-3 to TRBJ2-7; maybe TRBD1 (6 bases). Germline assignment: CDR1 MNHEY and CDR2 SVGEGT. This CDR3 has 13 residues. Trimming cost V 1 base and J 6 bases, with 10 bases left between them. The CDR3 here is CASSYYRDTEQYF. Here the CDR3 DNA reads TGTGCCAGCAGTTACTACAGGGACACCGAGCAGTACTTC.

This clone has just a few counts. The chain joins TRBV9 to TRBJ2-5, with D maybe TRBD1 (6 bases). Germline V gene data show CDR1 as SGDLS and CDR2 as YYNGEE. Trimming took off 2 bases at V and 1 base at J, with 12 bases between the two ends. The CDR3 has 15 residues. The CDR3 here is CASSVHRDLQETQYF. The DNA of the CDR3 is TGTGCCAGCAGCGTTCACAGGGACCTCCAAGAGACCCAGTACTTC.

The V call is TRBV6-6, the J call TRBJ2-1; 14 positions agree with TRBD2. Germline values: CDR1 MNHNY, CDR2 SVGAGI (reference sequence). V shed 2 bases and J 7 bases; nucleotides not matched to a gene: 4. The CDR3 runs 16 residues. CDR3: CASSYPGLAGANEQFF. The CDR3 DNA sequence: TGTGCCAGCAGTTACCCGGGACTAGCGGGAGCAAATGAGCAGTTCTTC.

This chain links TRBV5-6 with TRBJ1-1; perhaps TRBD1 as D (6 bases). The CDR3 totals 16 residues. V lost 5 bases, J lost 0 bases, and 17 bases lay in between. Germline V lookup: CDR1 SGHDT, CDR2 YYEEEE. CDR3 DNA: TGTGCCAGCAGGGACTCGACCCAGGGGATGAACACTGAAGCTTTCTTT. Translating gives CASRDSTQGMNTEAFF.

This clone was recorded once. The rearrangement links TRBV4-3 to TRBJ2-1, with TRBD2 matching 7 bases. The CDR3 is made up of 17 amino acids. Looked up from germline, CDR1 is LGHNA and CDR2 is YSLEER. V was pared by 0 bases and J by 5 bases, with 10 bases of the junction left unmatched. CDR3 sequence: CASSQDDRRERHNEQFF. CDR3 nucleotide sequence: TGCGCCAGCAGCCAAGATGACCGGCGGGAGAGACACAATGAGCAGTTCTTC.

The chain links TRBV19 to TRBJ2-3; 7 nucleotides match TRBD1. Germline CDR1 and CDR2: LNHDA and SQIVND (reference sequence). The CDR3 has 14 residues. The J segment lost 12 bases and the V segment lost 5 bases, leaving 14 bases of the junction unmatched. CDR3 coding DNA: TGTGCCAGTAGTCCTTCGACAGGGTGGCGACTTCAGTATTTT. The encoded protein is CASSPSTGWRLQYF.